The 2 T cell receptor beta chains listed next were all sequenced from one sample in a study of cytomegalovirus exposure and HLA in healthy donors. PCR used 60 Vbeta primers and 13 Jbeta primers. The assay was immunoSEQ multiplex PCR, and TCRdb's table has in-frame clones only and misses some. The data hold over 100,000 clones, with around 77% observed a single time. The sequenced sample consisted of PBMCs. The receptors derive from a male donor in good health and CMV-seropositive.

This clone occurred a few times. The chain has TRBV14 and TRBJ2-5; 8 positions agree with TRBD2. The V segment lost 5 bases and the J segment 5 bases; nucleotides outside the gene matches: 7. The CDR3 length is 14 residues. CDR1 and CDR2 (germline): SGHDN, FVKESK. The CDR3 spells CASSFGLAYETQYF. In nucleotides, the CDR3 is TGTGCCAGCAGCTTCGGACTAGCTTATGAGACCCAGTACTTC.

This sequence joins TRBV7-2 and TRBJ1-5; D possibly corresponds to TRBD1 (5 bases). Trimming cost V 3 bases and J 4 bases, with 13 bases left between them. Germline assignment: CDR1 SGHTA and CDR2 FQGNSA. The CDR3 spans 15 residues. The CDR3 loop is CASSFIPGVNQPQHF. The CDR3, as DNA: TGTGCCAGCAGCTTTATCCCGGGGGTTAATCAGCCCCAGCATTTT.